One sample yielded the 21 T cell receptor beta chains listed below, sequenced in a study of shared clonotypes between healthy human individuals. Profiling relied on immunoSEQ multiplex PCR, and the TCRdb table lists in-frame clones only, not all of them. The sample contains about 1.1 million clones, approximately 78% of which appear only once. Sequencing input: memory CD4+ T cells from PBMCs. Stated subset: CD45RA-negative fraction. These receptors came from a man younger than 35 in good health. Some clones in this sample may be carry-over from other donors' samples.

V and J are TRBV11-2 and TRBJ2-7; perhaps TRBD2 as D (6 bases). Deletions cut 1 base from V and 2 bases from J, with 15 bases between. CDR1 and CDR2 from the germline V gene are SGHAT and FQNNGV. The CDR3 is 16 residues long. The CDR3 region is CASSLGVAAPPYEQYF. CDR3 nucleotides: TGTGCCAGCAGCTTAGGGGTAGCGGCCCCCCCCTACGAGCAGTACTTC.

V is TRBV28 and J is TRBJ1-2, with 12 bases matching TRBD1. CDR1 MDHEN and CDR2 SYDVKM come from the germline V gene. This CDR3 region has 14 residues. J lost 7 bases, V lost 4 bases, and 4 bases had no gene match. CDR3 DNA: TGTGCCAGCAGTTCGGGACAGGGGGCCCTTGGCTACACCTTC. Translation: CASSSGQGALGYTF.

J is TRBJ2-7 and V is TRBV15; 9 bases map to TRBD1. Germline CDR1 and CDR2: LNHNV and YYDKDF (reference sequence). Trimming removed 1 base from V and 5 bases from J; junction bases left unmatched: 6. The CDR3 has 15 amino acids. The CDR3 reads CATSRGTGAMDEQYF. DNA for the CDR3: TGTGCCACCAGCAGAGGGACAGGGGCTATGGACGAGCAGTACTTC.

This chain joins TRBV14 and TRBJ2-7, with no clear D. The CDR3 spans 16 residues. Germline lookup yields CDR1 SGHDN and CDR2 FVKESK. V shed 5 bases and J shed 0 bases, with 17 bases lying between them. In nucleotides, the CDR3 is TGTGCCAGCAGCTCGCCGGGCCTCAAGTCCTCCTACGAGCAGTACTTC. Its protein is CASSSPGLKSSYEQYF.

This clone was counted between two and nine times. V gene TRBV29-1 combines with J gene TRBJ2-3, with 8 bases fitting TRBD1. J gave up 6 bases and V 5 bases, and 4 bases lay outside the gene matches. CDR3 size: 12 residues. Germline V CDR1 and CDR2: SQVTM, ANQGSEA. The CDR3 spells CSVSGGSDTQYF. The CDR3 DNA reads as TGCAGCGTTTCAGGGGGCAGCGATACGCAGTATTTT.

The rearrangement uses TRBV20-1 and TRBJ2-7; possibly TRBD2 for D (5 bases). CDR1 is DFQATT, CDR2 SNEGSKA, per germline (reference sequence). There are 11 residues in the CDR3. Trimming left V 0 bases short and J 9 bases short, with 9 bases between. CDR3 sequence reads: CSARDRGWQYF. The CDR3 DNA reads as TGCAGTGCTAGAGATCGAGGGTGGCAGTACTTC.

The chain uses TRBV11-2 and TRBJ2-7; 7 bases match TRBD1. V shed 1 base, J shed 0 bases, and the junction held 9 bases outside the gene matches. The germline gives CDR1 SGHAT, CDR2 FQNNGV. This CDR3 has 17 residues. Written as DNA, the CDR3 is TGTGCCAGCAGCTTAGTTTTAGTGGGGGACAGCTCCTACGAGCAGTACTTC. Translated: CASSLVLVGDSSYEQYF.

Here the CDR3 reads CASSLSAGGSYGYTF. The CDR3 DNA follows: TGTGCCAGCAGTTTATCGGCAGGGGGCAGCTATGGCTACACCTTC. The V call is TRBV28, the J call TRBJ1-2, with TRBD1 identical over 8 bases. This CDR3 is built from 15 residues. CDR1 and CDR2 (germline): MDHEN, SYDVKM. The junction had 5 bases not matched to a gene; V was cut back by 1 base and J by 4 bases.

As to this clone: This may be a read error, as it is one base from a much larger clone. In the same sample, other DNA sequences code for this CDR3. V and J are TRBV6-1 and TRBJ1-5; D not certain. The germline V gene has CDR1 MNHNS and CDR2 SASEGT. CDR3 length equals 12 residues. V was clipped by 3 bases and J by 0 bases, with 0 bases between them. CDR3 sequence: CASSDSNQPQHF. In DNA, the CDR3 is TGTGCCAGCAGTGATAGCAATCAGCCCCAGCATTTT.

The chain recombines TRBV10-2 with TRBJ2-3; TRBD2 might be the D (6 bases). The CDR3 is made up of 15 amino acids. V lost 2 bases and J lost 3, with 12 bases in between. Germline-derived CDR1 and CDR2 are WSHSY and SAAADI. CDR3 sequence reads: CASSEGDWRTDTQYF. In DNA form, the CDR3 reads TGCGCCAGCAGTGAGGGGGACTGGCGGACAGATACGCAGTATTTT.

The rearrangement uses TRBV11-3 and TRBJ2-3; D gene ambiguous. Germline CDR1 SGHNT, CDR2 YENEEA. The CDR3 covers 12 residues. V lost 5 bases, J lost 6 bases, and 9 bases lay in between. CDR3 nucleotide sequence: TGTGCCAGCAGCAATCCATCCGATACGCAGTATTTT. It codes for CASSNPSDTQYF.

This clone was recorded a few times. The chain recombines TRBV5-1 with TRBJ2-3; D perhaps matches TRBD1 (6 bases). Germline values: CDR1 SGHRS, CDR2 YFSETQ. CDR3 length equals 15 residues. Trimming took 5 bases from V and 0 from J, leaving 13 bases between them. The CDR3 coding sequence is TGCGCCAGCAGTATGACCGGGACAAGCACAGATACGCAGTATTTT. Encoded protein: CASSMTGTSTDTQYF.

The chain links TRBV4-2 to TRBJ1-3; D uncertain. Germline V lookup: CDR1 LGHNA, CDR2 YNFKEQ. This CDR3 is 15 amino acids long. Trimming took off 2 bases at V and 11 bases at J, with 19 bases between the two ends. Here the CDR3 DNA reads TGTGCCAGCAGCCAAAGCCTTTTAGCGGGGAGCTCCATATATTTT. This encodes CASSQSLLAGSSIYF.

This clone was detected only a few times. CDR3 protein: CASSLEQKQYF. Here the CDR3 DNA reads TGTGCCAGCAGTTTGGAACAGAAGCAGTACTTC. The gene calls are TRBV28 and TRBJ2-7; no definite D call. Trimming pared 3 bases from V and 8 bases from J, leaving 8 bases between. Germline loops: CDR1 MDHEN, CDR2 SYDVKM. CDR3 length: 11 amino acids.

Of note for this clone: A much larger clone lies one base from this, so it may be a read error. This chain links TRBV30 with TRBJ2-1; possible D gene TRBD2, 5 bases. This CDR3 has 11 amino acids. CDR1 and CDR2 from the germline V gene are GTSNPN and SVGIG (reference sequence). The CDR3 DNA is TGTGCCTGGTCACAAGCGGTTGAGCAGCTCTTC. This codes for CAWSQAVEQLF.

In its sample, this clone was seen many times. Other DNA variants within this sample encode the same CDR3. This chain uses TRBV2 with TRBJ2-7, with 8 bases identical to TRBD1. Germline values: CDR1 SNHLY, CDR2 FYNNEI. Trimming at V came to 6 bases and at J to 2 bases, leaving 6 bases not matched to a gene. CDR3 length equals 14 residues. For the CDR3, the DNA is TGTGCCAGCAGCGTCGGACAGGGCCCCTACGAGCAGTACTTC. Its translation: CASSVGQGPYEQYF.

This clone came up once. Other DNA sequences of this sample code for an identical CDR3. In DNA, the CDR3 is TGTGCCAGCAGCTTGGAAGGGGCTGGGGCCAACGTCCTGACTTTC. Its protein product is CASSLEGAGANVLTF. The rearrangement links TRBV5-6 to TRBJ2-6; D is perhaps TRBD1 (5 bases). The CDR3 covers 15 residues. Germline lookup yields CDR1 SGHDT and CDR2 YYEEEE. V lost 0 bases and J 2 bases, leaving 6 bases between the germline ends.

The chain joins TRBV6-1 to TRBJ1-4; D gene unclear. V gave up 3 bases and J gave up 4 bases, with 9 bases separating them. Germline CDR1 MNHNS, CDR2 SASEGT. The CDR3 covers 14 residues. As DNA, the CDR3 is TGTGCCAGCAGTGACTTAGCCCGTAATGAAAAACTGTTTTTT. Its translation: CASSDLARNEKLFF.

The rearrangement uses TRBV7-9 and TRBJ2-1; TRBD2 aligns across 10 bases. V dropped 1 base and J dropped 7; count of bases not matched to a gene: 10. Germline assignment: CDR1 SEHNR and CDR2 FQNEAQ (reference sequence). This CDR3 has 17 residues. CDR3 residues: CASSLDRLAGERNEQFF. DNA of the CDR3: TGTGCCAGCAGCTTAGATAGGCTAGCGGGAGAGAGGAATGAGCAGTTCTTC.

The CDR3 region is CASSSRDPGQPQHF. DNA of the CDR3: TGTGCCAGCAGTTCCCGGGACCCAGGACAGCCCCAGCATTTT. The genes are TRBV6-5 and TRBJ1-5; possible D gene TRBD1, 5 bases. Trimming shortened V by 4 bases and J by 7 bases, and 14 bases separated the two germline ends. The CDR3 has 14 residues. The germline V gene encodes CDR1 MNHEY and CDR2 SVGAGI.

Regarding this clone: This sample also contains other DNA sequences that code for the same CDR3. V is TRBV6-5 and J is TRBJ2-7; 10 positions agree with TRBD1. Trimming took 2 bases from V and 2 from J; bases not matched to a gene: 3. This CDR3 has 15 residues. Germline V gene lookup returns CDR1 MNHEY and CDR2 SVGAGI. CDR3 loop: CASSYRDRGTYEQYF. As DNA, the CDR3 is TGTGCCAGCAGTTACAGGGACAGGGGTACCTACGAGCAGTACTTC.